One and the same sample provided the 13 T cell receptor beta chains below, sequenced in a study of identical twins. A single record per CDR3 protein comes from TCRdb applying MiXCR to the 5' RACE reads. Here the sample spans roughly 240,000 distinct CDR3 sequences, about 7% being singletons. The same sample was also used in a study of yellow fever vaccine responses in identical twins.

The sequenced sample consisted of memory (CD45RO+) T cells sorted from blood. These receptors came from a woman younger than 30 in good health.

J is TRBJ1-6 and V is TRBV20-1; D may be TRBD1 (5 bases). Trimming removed 4 bases from V and 7 bases from J, with 14 bases in between. The germline gives CDR1 DFQATT, CDR2 SNEGSKA (reference sequence). CDR3 length: 14 residues. The CDR3 DNA follows: TGCAGTGCTAAAGCCGGGACCGAAAATTCACCCCTCCACTTT. It specifies CSAKAGTENSPLHF.

A few counts support this clonotype. The CDR3 DNA reads TGTGCCAGCAGCTTAGTGGGCGGGGGGGCTGGCACAGATACGCAGTATTTT. It codes for CASSLVGGGAGTDTQYF. The J gene is TRBJ2-3, the V gene TRBV7-6; TRBD2 matches 9 bases. With 1 base clipped from V and 1 base from J, the junction kept 6 bases outside the gene matches. CDR3 length equals 17 residues. Germline values: CDR1 SGHVS, CDR2 FNYEAQ.

This clonotype turned up a few times. V usage is TRBV20-1 and J usage is TRBJ2-5; maybe TRBD2 (5 bases). V was trimmed by 0 bases and J by 3 bases, leaving 17 bases between them. Germline CDR1 and CDR2: DFQATT and SNEGSKA (reference sequence). The CDR3 totals 16 residues. The CDR3 reads CSARDSRPTGKETQYF. CDR3 nucleotides: TGCAGTGCTAGAGATAGCAGGCCAACGGGGAAAGAGACCCAGTACTTC.

Only a few counts were recorded for this clonotype. The V call is TRBV29-1, the J call TRBJ2-3; no definite D call. Germline V CDR1 and CDR2: SQVTM, ANQGSEA. V lost 4 bases, J lost 5 bases, and 25 bases lay in between. This CDR3 is built from 17 residues. CDR3 protein: CSVAGESGHEVGDTQYF. CDR3 bases: TGCAGCGTTGCTGGGGAAAGTGGCCACGAAGTTGGAGATACGCAGTATTTT.

This clonotype was counted at least ten times. The CDR3 here is CAIAPGNPYTDTQYF. Written as DNA, the CDR3 is TGTGCCATCGCCCCGGGAAACCCCTACACAGATACGCAGTATTTT. V and J are TRBV10-3 and TRBJ2-3; possible D gene TRBD2, 5 bases. The CDR3 covers 15 residues. With 8 bases removed from V and 2 bases from J, the gap between germline ends came to 17 bases. CDR1 is ENHRY and CDR2 is SYGVKD in the germline V gene.

This clonotype was counted ten times or more. The chain combines TRBV3-1 with TRBJ2-5, with D possibly being TRBD2 (5 bases). Germline V gives CDR1 LGHDT, CDR2 YNNKEL (reference sequence). This CDR3 contains 14 residues. Trimming pared 4 bases from V and 4 bases from J, leaving 13 bases between. CDR3 in DNA: TGTGCCAGCAGCCTCCGAGGGAATCTAGAGACCCAGTACTTC. This codes for CASSLRGNLETQYF.

This clonotype has at least ten counts. The J gene is TRBJ2-1, the V gene TRBV7-9; 16 bases are shared with TRBD2. Germline lookup yields CDR1 SEHNR and CDR2 FQNEAQ (reference sequence). The trim removed 0 bases at V and 8 bases at J, leaving 4 bases unmatched. The CDR3 has 17 residues. The CDR3 protein is CASSLALGLAGGYEQFF. CDR3 in DNA: TGTGCCAGCAGCTTAGCGCTGGGACTAGCGGGAGGGTATGAGCAGTTCTTC.

This clonotype was seen a handful of times. This chain connects TRBV10-3 to TRBJ2-5; TRBD1 might be the D (6 bases). Trimming shortened V by 10 bases and J by 0 bases, and 12 bases separated the two germline ends. Germline V gives CDR1 ENHRY, CDR2 SYGVKD. The length of the CDR3 is 13 residues. CDR3 nucleotide sequence: TGTGCCACCAAGAGGGACAACCAAGAGACCCAGTACTTC. The encoded protein is CATKRDNQETQYF.

This clonotype has a handful of counts. This chain joins TRBV28 and TRBJ2-6, with TRBD1 as a possible D gene (6 bases). CDR1 and CDR2 from the germline V gene are MDHEN and SYDVKM. The CDR3 covers 17 residues. The ends were cut back, 7 bases at V and 0 bases at J, with 16 bases in the middle. CDR3 amino acids: CASNRPGQLSGANVLTF. DNA of the CDR3: TGTGCCAGCAATCGGCCGGGACAACTCTCTGGGGCCAACGTCCTGACTTTC.

In its sample, this clonotype was seen many times. A read error may produce the germline difference seen at one junction end. The chain couples TRBV2 to TRBJ2-1; D ambiguous. CDR1 and CDR2 (germline): SNHLY, FYNNEI. This CDR3 has 10 residues. DNA of the CDR3: TGTGCCAGCAGCCGGGTCACTGGGGTCTTC. It translates to CASSRVTGVF. Full variable domain (remainder filled in from reference TRBV2 and TRBJ2-1): EPEVTQTPSHQVTQMGQEVILRCVPISNHLYFYWYRQILGQKVEFLVSFYNNEISEKSEIFDDQFSVERPDGSNFTLKIRSTKLEDSAMYFCASSRVTGVFGPGTRLTVL.

The J gene is TRBJ2-1, the V gene TRBV24-1, with 16 nucleotides matching TRBD2. In germline, CDR1 is KGHDR, CDR2 SFDVKD. With 6 bases clipped from V and 7 bases from J, the junction kept 8 bases outside the gene matches. The CDR3 has 17 residues. CDR3 sequence: CATSKGLAGGPANEQFF. CDR3 bases: TGTGCCACCAGTAAGGGACTAGCGGGAGGGCCTGCGAATGAGCAGTTCTTC.

Ten or more counts support this clonotype. The gene calls are TRBV20-1 and TRBJ1-5, with 8 positions matching TRBD1. V trimming: 2 bases; J trimming: 6 bases; junction bases outside the gene matches: 12. Germline CDR1 reads DFQATT; CDR2 reads SNEGSKA (reference sequence). The CDR3 spans 16 residues. The CDR3 spells CSARTIGTGGGQPQHF. CDR3 DNA: TGCAGTGCTAGAACCATCGGGACAGGAGGCGGTCAGCCCCAGCATTTT.

This clonotype was observed a handful of times. V and J are TRBV7-2 and TRBJ2-1; D ambiguous. Trimming stripped 4 bases from V and 5 bases from J, with 9 bases between. The germline CDR1 and CDR2 sequences are SGHTA and FQGNSA. The CDR3 spans 13 residues. The CDR3 loop reads CASSSTRNNEQFF. As DNA, the CDR3 is TGTGCCAGCAGCTCGACCAGGAACAATGAGCAGTTCTTC. Variable domain in full (rest from reference TRBV7-2 and TRBJ2-1): GAGVSQSPSNKVTEKGKDVELRCDPISGHTALYWYRQSLGQGLEFLIYFQGNSAPDKSGLPSDRFSAERTGGSVSTLTIQRTQQEDSAVYLCASSSTRNNEQFFGPGTRLTVL.